The entry below describes one T cell receptor (beta chain). As for treatment: some 20 received Ad26.COV2.S at low or high dose, single or two shots; several received placebo; per-sample allocation not given. Day 63 after the first vaccine or placebo injection was the time point for sampling. The source of the sample is a study of Ad26.COV2.S vaccination and SARS-CoV-2 variants. The data were produced by immunoSEQ multiplex PCR, yet TCRdb's version contains in-frame clones alone and is incomplete. The sample includes about 280,000 clones, about 89% of them seen just once. Per germline, CDR1 MNHEY and CDR2 SVGEGT. This CDR3 has 12 residues. V lost 5 bases and J 4 bases, leaving 9 bases between the germline ends.

The specimen was peripheral blood, collected in a trial of Ad26.COV2.S vaccine versus placebo. This receptor was identified in a person between 18 and 65 years old who received the Ad26.COV2.S COVID-19 vaccine or a placebo. The V gene is TRBV6-2 or TRBV6-3, the J gene TRBJ2-7; no clear D. The CDR3 DNA reads as TGTGCCAGCAGTCCACCCGCTTACGAGCAGTACTTC. Its translation is CASSPPAYEQYF.